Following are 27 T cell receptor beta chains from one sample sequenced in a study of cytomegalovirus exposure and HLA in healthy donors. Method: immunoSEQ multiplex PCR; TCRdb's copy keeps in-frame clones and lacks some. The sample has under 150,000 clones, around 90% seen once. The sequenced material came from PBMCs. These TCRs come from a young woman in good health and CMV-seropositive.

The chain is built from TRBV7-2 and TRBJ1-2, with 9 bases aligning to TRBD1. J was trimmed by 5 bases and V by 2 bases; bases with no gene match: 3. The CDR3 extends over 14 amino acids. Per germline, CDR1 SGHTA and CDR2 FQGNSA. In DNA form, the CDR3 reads TGTGCCAGCAGCTTAACAGGGGGCGCTTATGGCTACACCTTC. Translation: CASSLTGGAYGYTF.

DNA of the CDR3: TGTGCCAGCAGTAACGGACTGGTTGGCACAGATACGCAGTATTTT. It yields the protein CASSNGLVGTDTQYF. This chain uses TRBV27 with TRBJ2-3; TRBD2 is a possible D gene (5 bases). This CDR3 region has 15 residues. Germline CDR1 MNHEY, CDR2 SMNVEV (reference sequence). Trimming removed 5 bases at V and 1 base at J, with 13 bases between.

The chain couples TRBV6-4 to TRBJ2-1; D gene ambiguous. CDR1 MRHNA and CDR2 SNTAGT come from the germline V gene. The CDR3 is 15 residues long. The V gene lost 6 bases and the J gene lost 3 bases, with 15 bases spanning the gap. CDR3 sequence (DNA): TGTGCCAGCAGCCCTGACCCCACTATCTACAATGAGCAGTTCTTC. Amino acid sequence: CASSPDPTIYNEQFF.

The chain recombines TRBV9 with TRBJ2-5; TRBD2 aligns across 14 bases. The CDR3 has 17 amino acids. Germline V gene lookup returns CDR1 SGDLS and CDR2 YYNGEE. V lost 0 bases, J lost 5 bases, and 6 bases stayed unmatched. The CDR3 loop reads CASSVGRLAGGPETQYF. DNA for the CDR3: TGTGCCAGCAGCGTAGGTCGACTAGCGGGGGGGCCTGAGACCCAGTACTTC.

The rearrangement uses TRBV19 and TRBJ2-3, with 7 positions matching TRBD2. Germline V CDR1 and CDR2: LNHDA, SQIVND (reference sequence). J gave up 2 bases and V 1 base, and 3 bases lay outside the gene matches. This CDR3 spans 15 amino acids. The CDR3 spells CASSIAGGPTDTQYF. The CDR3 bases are TGTGCCAGTAGTATAGCGGGGGGACCCACAGATACGCAGTATTTT.

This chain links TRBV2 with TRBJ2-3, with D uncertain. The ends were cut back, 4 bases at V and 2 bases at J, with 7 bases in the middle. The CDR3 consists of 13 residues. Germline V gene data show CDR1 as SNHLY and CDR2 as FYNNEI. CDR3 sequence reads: CASSVSVTDTQYF. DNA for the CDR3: TGTGCCAGCAGTGTATCAGTCACAGATACGCAGTATTTT.

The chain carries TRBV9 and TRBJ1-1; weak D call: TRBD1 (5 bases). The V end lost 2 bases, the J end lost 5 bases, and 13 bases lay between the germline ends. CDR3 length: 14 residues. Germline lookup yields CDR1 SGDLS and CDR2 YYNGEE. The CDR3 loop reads CASSVRTGGTEAFF. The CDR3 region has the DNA TGTGCCAGCAGCGTTCGGACGGGGGGAACTGAAGCTTTCTTT.

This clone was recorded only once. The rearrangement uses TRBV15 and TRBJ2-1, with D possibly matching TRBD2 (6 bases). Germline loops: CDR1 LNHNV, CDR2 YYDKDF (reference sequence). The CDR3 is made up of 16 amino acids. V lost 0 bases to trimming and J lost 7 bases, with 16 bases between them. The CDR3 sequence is CATSRDRGGLRNEQFF. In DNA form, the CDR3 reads TGTGCCACCAGCAGAGATAGGGGAGGTCTACGGAATGAGCAGTTCTTC.

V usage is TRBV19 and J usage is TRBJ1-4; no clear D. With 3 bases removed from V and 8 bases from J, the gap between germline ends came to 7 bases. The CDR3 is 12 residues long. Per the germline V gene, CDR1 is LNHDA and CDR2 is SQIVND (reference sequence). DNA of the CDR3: TGTGCCAGTAGTATTTGGGCGGAAAAACTGTTTTTT. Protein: CASSIWAEKLFF.

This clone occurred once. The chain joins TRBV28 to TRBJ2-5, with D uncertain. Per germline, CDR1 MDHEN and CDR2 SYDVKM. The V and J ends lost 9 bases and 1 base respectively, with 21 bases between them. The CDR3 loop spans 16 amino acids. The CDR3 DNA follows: TGTGCCAGTCCCTCCCCTTCACGGAACAGCCAAGAGACCCAGTACTTC. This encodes CASPSPSRNSQETQYF.

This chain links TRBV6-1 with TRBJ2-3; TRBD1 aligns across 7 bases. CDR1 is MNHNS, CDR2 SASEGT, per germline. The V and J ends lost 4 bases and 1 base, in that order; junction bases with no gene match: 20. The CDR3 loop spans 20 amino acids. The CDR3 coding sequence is TGTGCCAGCAGTGGGGCAGTTGGGAAACCAGGGGGTCCAGGCACAGATACGCAGTATTTT. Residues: CASSGAVGKPGGPGTDTQYF.

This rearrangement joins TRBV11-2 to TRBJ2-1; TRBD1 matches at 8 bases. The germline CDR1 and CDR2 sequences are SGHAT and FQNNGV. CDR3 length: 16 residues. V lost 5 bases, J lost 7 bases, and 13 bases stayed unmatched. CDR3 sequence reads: CASSLPVGQGYNEQFF. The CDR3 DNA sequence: TGTGCCAGCAGCCTGCCCGTAGGACAGGGCTATAATGAGCAGTTCTTC.

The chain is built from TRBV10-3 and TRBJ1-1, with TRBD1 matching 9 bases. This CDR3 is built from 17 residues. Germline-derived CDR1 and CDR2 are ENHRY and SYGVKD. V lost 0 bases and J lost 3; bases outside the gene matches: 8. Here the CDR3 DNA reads TGTGCCATCAGTGAGTCCTTGGTTACAGGGGGCTACACTGAAGCTTTCTTT. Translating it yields CAISESLVTGGYTEAFF.

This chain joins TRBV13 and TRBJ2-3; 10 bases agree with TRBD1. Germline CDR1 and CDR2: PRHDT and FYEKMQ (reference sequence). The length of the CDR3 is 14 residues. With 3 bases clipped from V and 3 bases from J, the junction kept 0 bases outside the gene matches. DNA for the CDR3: TGTGCCAGCAGCTTGGGACAGGGGACAGATACGCAGTATTTT. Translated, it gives CASSLGQGTDTQYF.

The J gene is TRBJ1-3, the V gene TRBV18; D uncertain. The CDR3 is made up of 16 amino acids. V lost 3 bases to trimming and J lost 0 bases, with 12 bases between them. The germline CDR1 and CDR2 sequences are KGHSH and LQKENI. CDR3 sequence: CASSPSVLISGNTIYF. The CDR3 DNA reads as TGTGCCAGCTCACCTTCGGTCCTCATCTCTGGAAACACCATATATTTT. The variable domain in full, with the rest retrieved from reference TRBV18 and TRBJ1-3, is NAGVMQNPRHLVRRRGQEARLRCSPMKGHSHVYWYRQLPEEGLKFMVYLQKENIIDESGMPKERFSAEFPKEGPSILRIQQVVRGDSAAYFCASSPSVLISGNTIYFGEGSWLTVV.

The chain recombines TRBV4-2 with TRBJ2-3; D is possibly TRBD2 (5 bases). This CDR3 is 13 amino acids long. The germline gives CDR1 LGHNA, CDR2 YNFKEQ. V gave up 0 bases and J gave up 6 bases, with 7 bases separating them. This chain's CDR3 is CASSQDGGDTQYF. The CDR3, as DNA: TGTGCCAGCAGCCAAGATGGCGGGGATACGCAGTATTTT.

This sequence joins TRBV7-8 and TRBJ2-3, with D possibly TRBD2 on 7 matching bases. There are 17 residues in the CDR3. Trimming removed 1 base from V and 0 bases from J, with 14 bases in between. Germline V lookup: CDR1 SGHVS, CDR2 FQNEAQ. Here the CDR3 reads CASSLEVAGASTDTQYF. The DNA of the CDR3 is TGTGCCAGCAGCTTAGAGGTGGCGGGGGCGAGCACAGATACGCAGTATTTT.

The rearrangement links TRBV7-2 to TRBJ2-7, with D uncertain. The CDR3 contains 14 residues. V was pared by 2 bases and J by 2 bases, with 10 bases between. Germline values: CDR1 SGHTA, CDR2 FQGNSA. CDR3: CASSLNAGAYEQYF. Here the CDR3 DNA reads TGTGCCAGCAGCTTAAATGCCGGTGCCTACGAGCAGTACTTC.

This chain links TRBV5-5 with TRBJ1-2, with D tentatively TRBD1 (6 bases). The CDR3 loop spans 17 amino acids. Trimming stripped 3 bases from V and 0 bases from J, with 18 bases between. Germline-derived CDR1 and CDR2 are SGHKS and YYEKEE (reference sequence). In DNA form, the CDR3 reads TGTGCCAGCAGCTATTACTCAGGGGCCCCATCTAACTATGGCTACACCTTC. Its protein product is CASSYYSGAPSNYGYTF.

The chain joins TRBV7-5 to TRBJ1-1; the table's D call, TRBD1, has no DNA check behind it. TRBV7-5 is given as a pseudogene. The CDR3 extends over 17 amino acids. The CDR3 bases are TGTGTCAGAAGCTCGGCAAGGACAGGGAGAGCGAACACTGAAGCTTTCTTT. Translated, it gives CVRSSARTGRANTEAFF.

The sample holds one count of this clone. DNA of the CDR3: TGTGCCAGCAGTTACAGGTGGGAGCAGTACTTC. Translated, it gives CASSYRWEQYF. This sequence joins TRBV6-1 and TRBJ2-7; tentatively, D is TRBD1 (5 bases). Per germline, CDR1 MNHNS and CDR2 SASEGT. The CDR3 extends over 11 amino acids. Trimming left V 5 bases short and J 7 bases short, with 9 bases between.

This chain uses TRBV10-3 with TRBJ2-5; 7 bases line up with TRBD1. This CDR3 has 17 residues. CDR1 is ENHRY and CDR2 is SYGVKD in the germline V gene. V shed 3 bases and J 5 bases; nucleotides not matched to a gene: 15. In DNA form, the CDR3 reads TGTGCCATCAGTGAACGCGACAGGGATCGATCATCGGAGACCCAGTACTTC. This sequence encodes CAISERDRDRSSETQYF.

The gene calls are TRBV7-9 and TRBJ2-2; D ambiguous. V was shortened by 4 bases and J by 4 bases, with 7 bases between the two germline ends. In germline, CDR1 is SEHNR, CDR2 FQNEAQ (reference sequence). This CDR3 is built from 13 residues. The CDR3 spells CASSSFFTGELFF. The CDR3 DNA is TGTGCCAGCAGCTCCTTTTTCACCGGGGAGCTGTTTTTT. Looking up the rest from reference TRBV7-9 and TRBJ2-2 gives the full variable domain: DTGVSQNPRHKITKRGQNVTFRCDPISEHNRLYWYRQTLGQGPEFLTYFQNEAQLEKSRLLSDRFSAERPKGSFSTLEIQRTEQGDSAMYLCASSSFFTGELFFGEGSRLTVL.

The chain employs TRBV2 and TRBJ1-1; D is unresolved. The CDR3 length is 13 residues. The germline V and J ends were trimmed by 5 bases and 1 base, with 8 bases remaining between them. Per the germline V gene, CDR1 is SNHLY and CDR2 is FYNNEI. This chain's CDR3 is CASSSSGNTEAFF. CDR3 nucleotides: TGTGCCAGCAGTTCCTCAGGGAACACTGAAGCTTTCTTT. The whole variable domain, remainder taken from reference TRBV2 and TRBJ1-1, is EPEVTQTPSHQVTQMGQEVILRCVPISNHLYFYWYRQILGQKVEFLVSFYNNEISEKSEIFDDQFSVERPDGSNFTLKIRSTKLEDSAMYFCASSSSGNTEAFFGQGTRLTVV.

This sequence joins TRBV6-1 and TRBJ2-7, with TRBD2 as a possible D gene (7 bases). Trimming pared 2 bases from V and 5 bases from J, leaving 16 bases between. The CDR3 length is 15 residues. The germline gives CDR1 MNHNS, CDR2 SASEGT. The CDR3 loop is CASSEIGRGANEQYF. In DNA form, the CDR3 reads TGTGCCAGCAGTGAAATCGGTCGGGGGGCGAACGAGCAGTACTTC.

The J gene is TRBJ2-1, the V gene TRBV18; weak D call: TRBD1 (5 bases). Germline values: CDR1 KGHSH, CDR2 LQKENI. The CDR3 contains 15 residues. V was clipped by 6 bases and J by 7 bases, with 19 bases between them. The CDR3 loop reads CASSPGFVQKNEQFF. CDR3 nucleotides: TGTGCCAGCTCCCCAGGGTTTGTACAGAAAAATGAGCAGTTCTTC. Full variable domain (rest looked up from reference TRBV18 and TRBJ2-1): NAGVMQNPRHLVRRRGQEARLRCSPMKGHSHVYWYRQLPEEGLKFMVYLQKENIIDESGMPKERFSAEFPKEGPSILRIQQVVRGDSAAYFCASSPGFVQKNEQFFGPGTRLTVL.

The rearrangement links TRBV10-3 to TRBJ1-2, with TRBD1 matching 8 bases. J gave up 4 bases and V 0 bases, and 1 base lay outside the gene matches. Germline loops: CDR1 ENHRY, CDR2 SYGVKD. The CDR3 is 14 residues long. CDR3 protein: CAISESDRAYGYTF. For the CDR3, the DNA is TGTGCCATCAGTGAGTCGGACAGGGCCTATGGCTACACCTTC.